This TCR beta chain is from a study of molecular identifiers for immune sequencing clone quantification. Study-level findings and limits: In naive cells, under 1% of molecules belonged to clones above 20 RNA copies, against over 97% in effector cells.

This clonotype was observed at least ten times. The antigen remains undetermined. Listed TCR primers, together with previously described methods, were used for the bulk TCR libraries. Each CDR3 protein is one row after TCRdb ran MiXCR on the PCR reads. This sample has about 640,000 distinct CDR3 sequences, with about 20% found just once. The ends were cut back, 3 bases at V and 4 bases at J, with 13 bases in the middle. The CDR3 sequence is 15 residues long. Germline CDR1 reads SNHLY; CDR2 reads FYNNEI. J is TRBJ1-5 and V is TRBV2; a possible D gene is TRBD1 (5 bases). Sequencing was done on a sample of naive CD8+ T cells from blood, with Jurkat cell RNA spiked in. The subset: FACS-sorted CD8+CD4-CCR7+CD45RA+ naive T cells. The TCR originated in a human donor in good health. Some libraries in this study had Jurkat cell RNA spiked in. The CDR3 loop is CASSEKRGENQPQHF. The CDR3, as DNA: TGTGCCAGCAGTGAGAAAAGAGGGGAAAATCAGCCCCAGCATTTT.